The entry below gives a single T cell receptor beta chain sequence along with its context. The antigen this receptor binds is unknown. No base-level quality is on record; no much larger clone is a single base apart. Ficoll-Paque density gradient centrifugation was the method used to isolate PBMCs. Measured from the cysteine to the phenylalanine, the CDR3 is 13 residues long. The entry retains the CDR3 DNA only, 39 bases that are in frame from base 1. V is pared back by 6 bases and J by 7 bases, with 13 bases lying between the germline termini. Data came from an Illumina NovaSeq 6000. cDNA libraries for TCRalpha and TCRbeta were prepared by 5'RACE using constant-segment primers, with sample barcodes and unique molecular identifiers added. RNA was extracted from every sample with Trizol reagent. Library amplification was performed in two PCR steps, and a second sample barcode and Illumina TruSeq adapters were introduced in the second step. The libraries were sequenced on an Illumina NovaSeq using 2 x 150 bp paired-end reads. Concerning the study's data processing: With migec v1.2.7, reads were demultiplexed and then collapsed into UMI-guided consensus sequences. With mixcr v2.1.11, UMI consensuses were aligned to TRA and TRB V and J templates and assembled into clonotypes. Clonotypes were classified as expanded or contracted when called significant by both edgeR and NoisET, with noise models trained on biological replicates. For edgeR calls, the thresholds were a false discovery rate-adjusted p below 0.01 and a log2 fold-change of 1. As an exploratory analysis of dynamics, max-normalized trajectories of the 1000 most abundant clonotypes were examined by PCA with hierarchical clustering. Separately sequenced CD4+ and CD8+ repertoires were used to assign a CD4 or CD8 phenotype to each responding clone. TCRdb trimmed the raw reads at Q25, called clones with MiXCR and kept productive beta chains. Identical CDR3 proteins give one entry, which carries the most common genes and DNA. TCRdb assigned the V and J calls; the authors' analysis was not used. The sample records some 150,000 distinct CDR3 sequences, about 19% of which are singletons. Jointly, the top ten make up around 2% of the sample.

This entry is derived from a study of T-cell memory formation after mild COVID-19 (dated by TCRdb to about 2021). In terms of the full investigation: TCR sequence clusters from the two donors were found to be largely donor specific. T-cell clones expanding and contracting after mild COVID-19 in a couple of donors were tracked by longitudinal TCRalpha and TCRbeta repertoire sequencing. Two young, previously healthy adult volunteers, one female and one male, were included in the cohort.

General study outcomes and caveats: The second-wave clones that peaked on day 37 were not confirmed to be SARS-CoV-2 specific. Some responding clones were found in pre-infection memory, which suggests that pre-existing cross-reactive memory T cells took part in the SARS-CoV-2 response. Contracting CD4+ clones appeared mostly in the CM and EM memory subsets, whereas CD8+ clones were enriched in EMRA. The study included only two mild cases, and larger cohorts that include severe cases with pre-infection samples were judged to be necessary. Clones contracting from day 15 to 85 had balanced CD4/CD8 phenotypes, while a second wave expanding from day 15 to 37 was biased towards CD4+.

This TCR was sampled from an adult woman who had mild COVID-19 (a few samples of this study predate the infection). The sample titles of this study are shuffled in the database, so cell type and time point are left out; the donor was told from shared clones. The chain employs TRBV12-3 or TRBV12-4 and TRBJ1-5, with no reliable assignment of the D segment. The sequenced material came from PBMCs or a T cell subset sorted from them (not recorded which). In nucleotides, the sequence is TGTGCCAGCAGCGAAGGAGGGCGGCAGCCCCAGCATTTT. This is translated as CASSEGGRQPQHF.